This T cell receptor (beta chain) was documented in a study of T cell responses to AZD1222 COVID-19 vaccine (dated by TCRdb to about 2021). About the study as a whole: Because spike-specific TCR depth and breadth did not differ between the two schedules, AZD1222 recipients who got a second dose at roughly 4 weeks were pooled with those who got a second dose at roughly 12 weeks. A total of over 230 trial participants underwent TCR sequencing, of whom 207 had received two doses of AZD1222 and some 26 had received two doses of the MenACWY control vaccine. Enrollment into the trials was organized by age into subgroups of 18-55, 56-69 and 70-plus years, and those subgroups contained roughly 150, 30 and 60 TCR-sequenced participants, respectively. The paper as a whole reports these results and caveats: Conclusions about previously exposed vaccinees are limited, since just a handful of AZD1222 recipients were seropositive for SARS-CoV-2 at baseline. Participants were mostly white British and included more females than males, and it was suggested by the authors that clonal diversity may have been underestimated. Reportedly, almost half of the unique spike-specific TCRs recognized epitopes lying outside the regions that are mutated in the B.1.351 and B.1.1.7 variants. Because no day 14 peak-response samples were available, the repertoires could be characterized only after the peak T cell response. The vaccine-associated CD4 TCRs covered the entire spike protein, and the dominant responses fell in regions 160-218 and 743-854. After two AZD1222 doses, spike-specific TCR breadth and depth were significantly higher than at day 0 and than in MenACWY recipients. The 56-69-year group was small, and its depth increase did not reach significance, likely because of low power.

Of note for this clone: Its target antigen remains unknown. Qualities for individual bases were not recorded, and no much larger clone is one base off.

The time point label of this sample denotes: baseline before first vaccination. Vaccinee samples were obtained from the UK trials COV001 and COV002, which included a single-blind randomized controlled phase 2/3 trial of AZD1222 (ChAdOx1 nCoV-19) in healthy adults. For TCRbeta chain sequencing, PBMC samples from trial participants were taken at day 0 and at day 28 after the second dose. The CDR3 regions of human TCRbeta chains were analyzed by immunosequencing. From the authors' description of their analysis: TCRs in the repertoires were matched against a reference library of SARS-CoV-2-specific TCRs that had been generated with the MIRA antigen-specificity platform. Breadth was defined as the fraction of unique TCRs that were SARS-CoV-2-associated. Depth was defined as the fraction of total T cells that were SARS-CoV-2-associated. Each spike-specific TCR was assigned to its reactive spike region and to a CD4 or CD8 class using the MIRA data. Log10-transformed breadth and depth values were compared by one-way ANOVA with Sidak's multiple comparisons tests. TCRdb took this table from immuneACCESS and kept in-frame rearrangements with V and J called. Such tables lack part of the clones; where checked against another copy, unresolved V genes explain under half of the gap, and the rest is unexplained. Clonal size and the V and J genes are those of that table, whereas D and trimming came from the DNA. This sample has more than 95,000 clones in its table, and almost 90% of those were observed once. Approximately 9.6% of the sample is taken by the ten largest.

This TCR came from an adult in good health. Material: peripheral blood, obtained on day 0 of AZD1222 vaccination.

The CDR3 in this case is CAAGQGEGDTEAFF. The nucleotide sequence is given as TGTGCCGCAGGACAGGGAGAAGGGGACACTGAAGCTTTCTTT. This sequence uses TRBV10-3 and TRBJ1-1; TRBD1 lines up with 8 middle nucleotides. Inclusive of the bounding cysteine and phenylalanine, the CDR3 is 14 residues long. The sequence is cut down to CDR3 DNA, 42 bases in frame from base 1. V is trimmed back by 11 bases and J by 3 bases, and the junction contains 11 bases that no gene match accounts for. CDR1 and CDR2 were assigned from the germline V gene as ENHRY and SYGVKD.